This T cell receptor (beta chain) appears in the sequencing data of a study of blood T cell repertoires in COVID-19. Study-wide context: Acute and convalescent COVID-19 samples came from the United States, Italy and Spain. PBMCs, B-cell-depleted T cells, or T cells provided the cDNA or gDNA that made up the material.

CDR1 and CDR2 (germline): SQVTM, ANQGSEA. Trimming took 5 bases from V and 8 from J; bases not matched to a gene: 11. The CDR3 is 13 amino acids. Authors' processing steps: Nucleated cell counts were estimated from reference gene primer amplification. Repertoires were generated with immunoSEQ multiplex PCR, while TCRdb's copy carries only in-frame clones and drops some. The D gene and trimming were derived from the DNA, and the V and J assignments and clone size from that table. The data hold roughly 280,000 clones, with about 89% observed a single time. Material: peripheral blood. This chain joins TRBV29-1 and TRBJ1-2; the match to TRBD1 covers 7 bases. This TCR was sampled from a middle-aged man with active or convalescent COVID-19. Here the CDR3 DNA reads TGCAGCGTTACAGGGGCCCGCCGGGGAGGCTACACCTTC. Translation: CSVTGARRGGYTF. The full variable domain, with the rest looked up from reference TRBV29-1 and TRBJ1-2, is SAVISQKPSRDICQRGTSLTIQCQVDSQVTMMFWYRQQPGQSLTLIATANQGSEATYESGFVIDKFPISRPNLTFSTLTVSNMSPEDSSIYLCSVTGARRGGYTFGSGTRLTVV.